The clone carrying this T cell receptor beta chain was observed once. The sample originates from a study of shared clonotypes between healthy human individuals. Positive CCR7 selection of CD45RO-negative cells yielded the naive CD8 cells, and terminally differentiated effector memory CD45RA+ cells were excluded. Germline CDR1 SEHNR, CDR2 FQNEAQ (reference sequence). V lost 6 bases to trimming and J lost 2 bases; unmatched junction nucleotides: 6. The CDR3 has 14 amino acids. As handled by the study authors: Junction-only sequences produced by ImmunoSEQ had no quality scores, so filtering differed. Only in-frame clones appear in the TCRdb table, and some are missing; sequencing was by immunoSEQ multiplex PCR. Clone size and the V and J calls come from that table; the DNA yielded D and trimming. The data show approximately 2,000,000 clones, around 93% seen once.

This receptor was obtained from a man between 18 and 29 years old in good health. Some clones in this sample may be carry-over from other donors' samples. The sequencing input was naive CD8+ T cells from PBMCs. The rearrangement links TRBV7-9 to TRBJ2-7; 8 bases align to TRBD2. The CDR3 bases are TGTGCCAGCAGTCCCACAGCGGGGGCCTACGAGCAGTACTTC. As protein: CASSPTAGAYEQYF.